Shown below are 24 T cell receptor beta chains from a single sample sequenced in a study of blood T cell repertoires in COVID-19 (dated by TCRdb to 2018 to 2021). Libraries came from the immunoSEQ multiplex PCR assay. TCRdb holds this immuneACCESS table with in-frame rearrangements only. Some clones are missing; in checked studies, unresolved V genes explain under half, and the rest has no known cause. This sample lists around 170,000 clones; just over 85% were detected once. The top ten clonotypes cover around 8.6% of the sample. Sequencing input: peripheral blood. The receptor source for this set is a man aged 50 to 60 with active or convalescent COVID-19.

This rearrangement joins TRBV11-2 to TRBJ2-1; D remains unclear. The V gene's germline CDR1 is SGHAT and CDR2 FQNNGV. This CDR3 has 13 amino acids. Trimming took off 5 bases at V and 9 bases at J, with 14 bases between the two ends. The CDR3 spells CASSIDEAREQFF. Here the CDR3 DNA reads TGTGCCAGCAGCATCGATGAAGCTCGTGAGCAGTTCTTC.

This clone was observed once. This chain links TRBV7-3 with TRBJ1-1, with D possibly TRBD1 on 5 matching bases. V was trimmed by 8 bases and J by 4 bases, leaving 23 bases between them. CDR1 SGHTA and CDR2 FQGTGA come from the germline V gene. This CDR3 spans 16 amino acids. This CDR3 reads CASPPSGGEEGTEAFF. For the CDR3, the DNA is TGTGCCAGCCCTCCCTCGGGGGGGGAGGAGGGCACTGAAGCTTTCTTT. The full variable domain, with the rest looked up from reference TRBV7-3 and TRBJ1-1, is GAGVSQTPSNKVTEKGKYVELRCDPISGHTALYWYRQSLGQGPEFLIYFQGTGAADDSGLPNDRFFAVRPEGSVSTLKIQRTERGDSAVYLCASPPSGGEEGTEAFFGQGTRLTVV.

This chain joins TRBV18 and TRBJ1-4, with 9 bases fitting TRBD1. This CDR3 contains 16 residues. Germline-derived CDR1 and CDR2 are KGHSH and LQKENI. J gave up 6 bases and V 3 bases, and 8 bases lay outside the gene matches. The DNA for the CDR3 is TGTGCCAGCTCACCCGGGACAGGGTCTGGCGATGAAAAACTGTTTTTT. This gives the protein CASSPGTGSGDEKLFF. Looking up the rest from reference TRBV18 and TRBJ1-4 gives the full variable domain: NAGVMQNPRHLVRRRGQEARLRCSPMKGHSHVYWYRQLPEEGLKFMVYLQKENIIDESGMPKERFSAEFPKEGPSILRIQQVVRGDSAAYFCASSPGTGSGDEKLFFGSGTQLSVL.

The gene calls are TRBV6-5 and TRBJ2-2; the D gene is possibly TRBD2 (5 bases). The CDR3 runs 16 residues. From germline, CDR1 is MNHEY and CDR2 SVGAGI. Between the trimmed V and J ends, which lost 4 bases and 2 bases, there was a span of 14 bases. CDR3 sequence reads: CASSSTQRANTGELFF. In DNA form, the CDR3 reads TGTGCCAGCAGTTCAACGCAGAGGGCAAACACCGGGGAGCTGTTTTTT.

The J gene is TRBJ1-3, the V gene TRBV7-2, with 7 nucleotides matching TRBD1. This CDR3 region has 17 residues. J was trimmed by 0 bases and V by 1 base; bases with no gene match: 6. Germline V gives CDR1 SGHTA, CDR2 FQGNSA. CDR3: CASSLGGDRNSGNTIYF. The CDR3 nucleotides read TGTGCCAGCAGCTTAGGGGGGGACAGAAACTCTGGAAACACCATATATTTT.

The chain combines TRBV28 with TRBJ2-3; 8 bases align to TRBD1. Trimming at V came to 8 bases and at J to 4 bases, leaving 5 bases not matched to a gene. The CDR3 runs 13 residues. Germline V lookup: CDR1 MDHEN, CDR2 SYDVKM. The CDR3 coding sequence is TGTGCCAGCGGGGGACAGGTTCCAGATACGCAGTATTTT. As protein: CASGGQVPDTQYF.

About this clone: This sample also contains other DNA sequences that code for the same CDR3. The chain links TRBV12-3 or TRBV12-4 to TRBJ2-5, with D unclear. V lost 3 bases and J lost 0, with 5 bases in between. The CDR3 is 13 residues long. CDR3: CASSFSYQETQYF. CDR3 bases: TGTGCCAGCAGTTTTTCCTACCAAGAGACCCAGTACTTC.

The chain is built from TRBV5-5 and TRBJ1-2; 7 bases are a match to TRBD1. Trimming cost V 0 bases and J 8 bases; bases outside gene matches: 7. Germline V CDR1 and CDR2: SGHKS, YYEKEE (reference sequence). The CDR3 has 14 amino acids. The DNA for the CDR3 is TGTGCCAGCAGCTTGGCCCACAGGGGTAGCGGCTACACCTTC. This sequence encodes CASSLAHRGSGYTF.

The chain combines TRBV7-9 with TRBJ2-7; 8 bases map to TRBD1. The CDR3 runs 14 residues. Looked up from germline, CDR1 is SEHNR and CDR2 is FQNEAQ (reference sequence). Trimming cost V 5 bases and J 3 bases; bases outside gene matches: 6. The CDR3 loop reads CASSQGQAVYEQYF. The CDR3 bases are TGTGCCAGCAGCCAGGGACAGGCAGTCTACGAGCAGTACTTC.

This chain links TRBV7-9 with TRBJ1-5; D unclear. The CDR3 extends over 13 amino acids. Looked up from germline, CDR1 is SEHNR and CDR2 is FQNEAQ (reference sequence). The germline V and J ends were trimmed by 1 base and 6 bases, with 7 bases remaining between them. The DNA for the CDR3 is TGTGCCAGCAGCTTAGGAGGGCCTCAGCCCCAGCATTTT. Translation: CASSLGGPQPQHF.

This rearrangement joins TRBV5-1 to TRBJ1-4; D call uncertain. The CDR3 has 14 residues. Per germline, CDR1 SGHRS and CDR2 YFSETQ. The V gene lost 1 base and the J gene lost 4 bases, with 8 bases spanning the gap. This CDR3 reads CASSLRADNEKLFF. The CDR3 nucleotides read TGCGCCAGCAGCTTGCGCGCGGATAATGAAAAACTGTTTTTT.

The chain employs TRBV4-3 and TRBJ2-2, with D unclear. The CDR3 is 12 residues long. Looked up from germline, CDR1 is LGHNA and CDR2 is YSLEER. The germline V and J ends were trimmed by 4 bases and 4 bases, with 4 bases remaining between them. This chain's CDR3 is CASSPTTGELFF. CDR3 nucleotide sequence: TGCGCCAGCAGCCCTACCACCGGGGAGCTGTTTTTT.

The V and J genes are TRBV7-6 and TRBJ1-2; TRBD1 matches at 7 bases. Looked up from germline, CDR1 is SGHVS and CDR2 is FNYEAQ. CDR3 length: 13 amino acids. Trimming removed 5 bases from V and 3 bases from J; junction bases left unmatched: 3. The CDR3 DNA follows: TGTGCCAGCAGCCATGGACAGGACTATGGCTACACCTTC. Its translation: CASSHGQDYGYTF.

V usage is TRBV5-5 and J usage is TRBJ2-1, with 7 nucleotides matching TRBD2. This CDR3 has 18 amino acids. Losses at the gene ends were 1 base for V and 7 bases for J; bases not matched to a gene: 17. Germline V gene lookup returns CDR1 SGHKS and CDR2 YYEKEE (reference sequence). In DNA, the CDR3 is TGTGCCAGCAGCTTGAGAGAGGGAGGGGTTCGTACCAATAATGAGCAGTTCTTC. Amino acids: CASSLREGGVRTNNEQFF.

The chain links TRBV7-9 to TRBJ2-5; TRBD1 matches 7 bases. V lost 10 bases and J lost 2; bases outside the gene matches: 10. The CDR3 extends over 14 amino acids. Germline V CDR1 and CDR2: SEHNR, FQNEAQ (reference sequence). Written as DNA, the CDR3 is TGTGCCACGGAAAGCCCGGGACAGCAAGAGACCCAGTACTTC. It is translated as CATESPGQQETQYF.

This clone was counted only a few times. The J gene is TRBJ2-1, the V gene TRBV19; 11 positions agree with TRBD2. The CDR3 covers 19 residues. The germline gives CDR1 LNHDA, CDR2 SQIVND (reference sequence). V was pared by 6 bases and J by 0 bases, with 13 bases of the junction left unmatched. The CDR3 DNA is TGTGCCAGTAGCCGGACAGCTCGGGGGACTAGCGGCTCCTACAATGAGCAGTTCTTC. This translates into CASSRTARGTSGSYNEQFF. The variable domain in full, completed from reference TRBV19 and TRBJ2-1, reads DGGITQSPKYLFRKEGQNVTLSCEQNLNHDAMYWYRQDPGQGLRLIYYSQIVNDFQKGDIAEGYSVSREKKESFPLTVTSAQKNPTAFYLCASSRTARGTSGSYNEQFFGPGTRLTVL.

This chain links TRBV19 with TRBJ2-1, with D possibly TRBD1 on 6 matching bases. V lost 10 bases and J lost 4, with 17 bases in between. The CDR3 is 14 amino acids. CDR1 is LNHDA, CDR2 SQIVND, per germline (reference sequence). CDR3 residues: CATSKGDTYNEQFF. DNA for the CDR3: TGTGCCACCAGCAAGGGGGACACTTACAATGAGCAGTTCTTC. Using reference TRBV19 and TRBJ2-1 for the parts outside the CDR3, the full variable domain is DGGITQSPKYLFRKEGQNVTLSCEQNLNHDAMYWYRQDPGQGLRLIYYSQIVNDFQKGDIAEGYSVSREKKESFPLTVTSAQKNPTAFYLCATSKGDTYNEQFFGPGTRLTVL.

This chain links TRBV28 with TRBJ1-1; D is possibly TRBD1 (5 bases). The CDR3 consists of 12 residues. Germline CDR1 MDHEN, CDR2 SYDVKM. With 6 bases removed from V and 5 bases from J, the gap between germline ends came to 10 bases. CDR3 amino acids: CASRGGNTEAFF. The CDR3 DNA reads TGTGCCAGCAGGGGGGGGAATACTGAAGCTTTCTTT.

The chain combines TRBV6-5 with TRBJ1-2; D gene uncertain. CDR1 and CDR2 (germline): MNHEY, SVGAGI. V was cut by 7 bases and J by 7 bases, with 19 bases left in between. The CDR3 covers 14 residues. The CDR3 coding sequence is TGTGCCAGCATGGGAGTAATAGGAGGTTTTGGCTACACCTTC. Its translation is CASMGVIGGFGYTF.

The CDR3 coding sequence is TGTGCCAGCAGTTCCGGAGCCGCAGTTCCAGATACGCAGTATTTT. Residues: CASSSGAAVPDTQYF. J is TRBJ2-3 and V is TRBV6-2 or TRBV6-3; D not certain. V gave up 4 bases and J gave up 4 bases, with 15 bases separating them. The CDR3 loop spans 15 amino acids. CDR1 is MNHEY and CDR2 is SVGEGT in the germline V gene.

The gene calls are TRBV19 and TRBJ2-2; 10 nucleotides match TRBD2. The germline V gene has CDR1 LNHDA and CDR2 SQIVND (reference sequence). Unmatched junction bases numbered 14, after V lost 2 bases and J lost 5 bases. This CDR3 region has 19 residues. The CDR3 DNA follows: TGTGCCAGTAGTATATGGGGCGGGGGGGGACTAGCGATTACCGGGGAGCTGTTTTTT. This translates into CASSIWGGGGLAITGELFF.

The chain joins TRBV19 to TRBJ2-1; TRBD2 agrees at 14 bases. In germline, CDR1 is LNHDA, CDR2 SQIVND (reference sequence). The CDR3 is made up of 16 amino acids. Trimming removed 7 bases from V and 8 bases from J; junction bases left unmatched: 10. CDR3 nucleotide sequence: TGTGCCAGTACCATTACCGGGACTAGCGGGAGTTATGAGCAGTTCTTC. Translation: CASTITGTSGSYEQFF.

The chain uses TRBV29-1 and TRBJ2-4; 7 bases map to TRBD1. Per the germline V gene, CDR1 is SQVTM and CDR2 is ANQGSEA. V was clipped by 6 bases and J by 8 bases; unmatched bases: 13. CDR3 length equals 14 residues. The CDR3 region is CSVGAGGIRDIQYF. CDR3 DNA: TGCAGCGTCGGAGCAGGGGGTATTAGAGACATTCAGTACTTC. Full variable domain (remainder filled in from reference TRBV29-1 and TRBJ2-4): SAVISQKPSRDICQRGTSLTIQCQVDSQVTMMFWYRQQPGQSLTLIATANQGSEATYESGFVIDKFPISRPNLTFSTLTVSNMSPEDSSIYLCSVGAGGIRDIQYFGAGTRLSVL.

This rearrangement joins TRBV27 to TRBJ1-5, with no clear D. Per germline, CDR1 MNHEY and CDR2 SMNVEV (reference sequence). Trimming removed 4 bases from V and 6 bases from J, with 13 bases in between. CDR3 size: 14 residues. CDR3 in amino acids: CASSYGNVGQPQHF. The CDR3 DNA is TGTGCCAGCAGTTACGGGAACGTGGGTCAGCCCCAGCATTTT.